The 23 T cell receptor beta chains below come from one sample, sequenced in a study of T cells in Graves' hyperthyroidism and ophthalmopathy. TCR beta CDR3 regions were amplified from RNA. HTBI primers were used for first-round RT-PCR of the TCR CDR3. One entry per CDR3 protein, called by TCRdb with MiXCR from the multiplex PCR reads. The data hold 600,000 to 700,000 distinct CDR3 sequences, with about 15% observed a single time. Sequenced material: blood. Receptors were obtained from a woman aged 35 to 49 with Graves' ophthalmopathy.

The chain employs TRBV3-1 and TRBJ2-7, with 10 bases matching TRBD2. In germline, CDR1 is LGHDT, CDR2 YNNKEL (reference sequence). CDR3 length: 17 residues. V shed 6 bases, J shed 0 bases, and the junction held 11 bases outside the gene matches. In DNA form, the CDR3 reads TGTGCCAGCAGTCCGAGGAATTTAGCGGGAGGCTCCTACGAGCAGTACTTC. Translating gives CASSPRNLAGGSYEQYF.

This clonotype was seen ten or more times. This chain joins TRBV5-1 and TRBJ1-3; D perhaps matches TRBD1 (5 bases). The CDR3 covers 17 residues. V dropped 0 bases and J dropped 2 bases, with 15 bases sitting between them. CDR1 SGHRS and CDR2 YFSETQ come from the germline V gene. CDR3 sequence (DNA): TGCGCCAGCAGCTTGGGGCCCCCCGGACACCCTGGAAACACCATATATTTT. It is translated as CASSLGPPGHPGNTIYF.

This clonotype came up a few times. This rearrangement joins TRBV6-2 or TRBV6-3 to TRBJ1-3; possibly TRBD1 for D (6 bases). The CDR3 spans 15 residues. Germline CDR1 and CDR2: MNHEY and SVGEGT. With 2 bases removed from V and 2 bases from J, the gap between germline ends came to 10 bases. CDR3 coding DNA: TGTGCCAGCAGTTACCCCGGACAGACTGGAAACACCATATATTTT. Translation gives CASSYPGQTGNTIYF.

This clonotype was detected only a few times. This chain connects TRBV6-5 to TRBJ1-3, with no clear D. V lost 0 bases and J 4 bases, leaving 10 bases between the germline ends. Per the germline V gene, CDR1 is MNHEY and CDR2 is SVGAGI. This CDR3 has 15 residues. CDR3 residues: CASSYSATDGNTIYF. CDR3 sequence (DNA): TGTGCCAGCAGTTACTCGGCCACAGACGGAAACACCATATATTTT.

This clonotype was observed many times. The V call is TRBV6-2 or TRBV6-3, the J call TRBJ2-7; 11 bases line up with TRBD2. The germline V gene has CDR1 MNHEY and CDR2 SVGEGT. Germline trimming cut 10 bases from V and 3 bases from J; bases unmatched to any gene: 8. The CDR3 extends over 14 amino acids. The DNA of the CDR3 is TGTGCCACCGTAGCGGGAGGGCTGTACTACGAGCAGTACTTC. Protein: CATVAGGLYYEQYF.

This clonotype showed up many times. This chain connects TRBV7-3 to TRBJ2-7, with 7 bases matching TRBD2. Trimming at V came to 5 bases and at J to 4 bases, leaving 5 bases not matched to a gene. The length of the CDR3 is 13 residues. CDR1 SGHTA and CDR2 FQGTGA come from the germline V gene. CDR3 in amino acids: CASSTGSGYEQYF. DNA of the CDR3: TGTGCCAGCAGCACAGGTAGCGGGTACGAGCAGTACTTC.

This clonotype was picked up a small number of times. The chain employs TRBV20-1 and TRBJ2-7, with D unresolved. Germline lookup yields CDR1 DFQATT and CDR2 SNEGSKA (reference sequence). This CDR3 comprises 13 residues. V lost 2 bases to trimming and J lost 3 bases, with 11 bases between them. This chain's CDR3 is CSARLLASYEQYF. The CDR3 nucleotides are TGCAGTGCTAGATTGTTGGCTAGCTACGAGCAGTACTTC.

This clonotype showed up many times. The chain couples TRBV29-1 to TRBJ1-1; TRBD1 might be the D (6 bases). The germline gives CDR1 SQVTM, CDR2 ANQGSEA. V was pared by 0 bases and J by 6 bases, with 14 bases between. The CDR3 runs to 14 residues. The CDR3: CSVEDHREGAEAFF. The CDR3 DNA reads TGCAGCGTTGAAGATCACAGGGAGGGGGCTGAAGCTTTCTTT.

Concerning this clonotype: A read error may produce the germline difference seen at one junction end. The chain employs TRBV24-1 and TRBJ1-1, with a weak D call TRBD1 (6 bases). The CDR3 runs to 14 residues. CDR1 and CDR2 (germline): KGHDR, SFDVKD. The CDR3 nucleotides are TGTGCCACCAGTGAGGGGGCTTCGAACACTGAGGCTTTCTTT. Protein: CATSEGASNTEAFF.

This clonotype was observed many times. The chain's CDR3 is CASRREHQETQYF. The CDR3 DNA follows: TGTGCCAGCAGGCGGGAGCACCAAGAGACCCAGTACTTC. The gene calls are TRBV6-1 and TRBJ2-5, with TRBD2 matching over 7 bases. Germline CDR1 and CDR2: MNHNS and SASEGT. V lost 6 bases, J lost 0 bases, and 1 base stayed unmatched. The CDR3 length is 13 residues.

This clonotype was seen repeatedly, ten times or more. The V call is TRBV28, the J call TRBJ1-5; no reliable D call. This CDR3 comprises 15 residues. Germline CDR1 MDHEN, CDR2 SYDVKM. V lost 4 bases, J lost 2 bases, and 12 bases lay in between. CDR3 in amino acids: CASSSFRGGNQPQHF. Here the CDR3 DNA reads TGTGCCAGCAGTTCATTTCGCGGCGGCAATCAGCCCCAGCATTTT.

Ten or more counts support this clonotype. CDR3 residues: CASSLIVRARNQPQHF. DNA of the CDR3: TGTGCCAGCAGTTTAATCGTCAGGGCACGCAATCAGCCCCAGCATTTT. V and J are TRBV28 and TRBJ1-5; perhaps TRBD1 as D (5 bases). V lost 2 bases, J lost 2 bases, and 13 bases lay in between. CDR1 is MDHEN and CDR2 is SYDVKM in the germline V gene. The CDR3 runs to 16 residues.

Many counts were recorded for this clonotype. The chain couples TRBV6-2 or TRBV6-3 to TRBJ1-1; 8 bases align to TRBD1. Unmatched junction bases numbered 12, after V lost 6 bases and J lost 0 bases. Germline CDR1 and CDR2: MNHEY and SVGEGT. This CDR3 is built from 17 residues. The CDR3 DNA sequence: TGTGCCAGCAGCCCAAGGACAGGGACGATTCTGAACACTGAAGCTTTCTTT. The encoded protein is CASSPRTGTILNTEAFF.

This clonotype was found many times. CDR3 coding DNA: TGTGCCAGCAGCCAAGATGACGTGGGATTCTACGAGCAGTACTTC. It yields the protein CASSQDDVGFYEQYF. This chain joins TRBV14 and TRBJ2-7; the D is unclear. The CDR3 has 15 residues. Germline CDR1 and CDR2: SGHDN and FVKESK. V was clipped by 0 bases and J by 3 bases, with 12 bases between them.

CDR3 nucleotides: TGTGCCAGCACCCGACAGTCCTCCACTGAAGCTTTCTTT. It translates to CASTRQSSTEAFF. The rearrangement joins TRBV12-3 or TRBV12-4 to TRBJ1-1, with TRBD1 as a possible D gene (5 bases). This CDR3 spans 13 amino acids. V was pared by 7 bases and J by 4 bases, with 13 bases between.

This clonotype was observed at least ten times. This sequence joins TRBV11-2 and TRBJ2-7; D assignment may be TRBD1 or TRBD2 (5 bases each). CDR3 length: 14 residues. The ends were cut back, 5 bases at V and 3 bases at J, with 14 bases in the middle. Looked up from germline, CDR1 is SGHAT and CDR2 is FQNNGV. Here the CDR3 reads CASSLARGDYEQYF. The CDR3 coding sequence is TGTGCCAGCAGCCTTGCACGAGGGGACTACGAGCAGTACTTC.

This clonotype was observed at least ten times. This chain connects TRBV19 to TRBJ2-2; D is uncertain. The CDR3 consists of 13 residues. The V end was cut by 3 bases, the J end by 0 bases, with 2 bases between. Germline CDR1 reads LNHDA; CDR2 reads SQIVND (reference sequence). CDR3 bases: TGTGCCAGTAGTATTACGAACACCGGGGAGCTGTTTTTT. As protein: CASSITNTGELFF.

This clonotype was detected a few times. CDR3 DNA sequence: TGTGCCAGCAGAGCGGGGGGATTTGGGAAAGAGACCCAGTACTTC. Amino acid sequence: CASRAGGFGKETQYF. This chain connects TRBV3-1 to TRBJ2-5; 9 positions match TRBD2. Germline CDR1 and CDR2: LGHDT and YNNKEL (reference sequence). CDR3 length: 15 residues. V trimming: 6 bases; J trimming: 3 bases; junction bases outside the gene matches: 8.

This clonotype was seen many times. J is TRBJ2-5 and V is TRBV11-2; unclear D gene. Germline V gives CDR1 SGHAT, CDR2 FQNNGV. The CDR3 totals 13 residues. Trimming pared 3 bases from V and 4 bases from J, leaving 9 bases between. CDR3 loop: CASSFGVPETQYF. The CDR3 nucleotides are TGTGCCAGCAGCTTTGGGGTCCCAGAGACCCAGTACTTC.

At least ten counts were recorded for this clonotype. The chain has TRBV14 and TRBJ1-1; tentative D call: TRBD1 (5 bases). The CDR3 spans 15 residues. V lost 8 bases to trimming and J lost 0 bases, with 16 bases between them. CDR1 SGHDN and CDR2 FVKESK come from the germline V gene. The CDR3 protein is CASRGEGQMNTEAFF. CDR3 nucleotide sequence: TGTGCCAGCCGAGGGGAAGGGCAAATGAACACTGAAGCTTTCTTT.

This clonotype was seen at least ten times. The rearrangement uses TRBV5-1 and TRBJ2-7; D remains ambiguous. Germline V CDR1 and CDR2: SGHRS, YFSETQ. The CDR3 covers 13 residues. V gave up 0 bases and J gave up 7 bases, with 11 bases separating them. CDR3 protein: CASSLDILREQYF. For the CDR3, the DNA is TGCGCCAGCAGCTTGGACATCTTACGAGAGCAGTACTTC.

This clonotype was seen at least ten times. The V and J genes are TRBV25-1 and TRBJ1-1; D not resolved. This CDR3 is built from 12 residues. Between the trimmed V and J ends, which lost 1 base and 5 bases, there was a span of 5 bases. CDR1 MGHDK and CDR2 SYGVNS come from the germline V gene. The CDR3 DNA reads as TGTGCCAGCAGTGAATTGGGGACTGAAGCTTTCTTT. It encodes CASSELGTEAFF.

This clonotype was seen a few times. The chain carries TRBV6-2 or TRBV6-3 and TRBJ2-4, with TRBD2 identical over 7 bases. Trimming cost V 0 bases and J 4 bases; bases outside gene matches: 18. Germline CDR1 is MNHEY and CDR2 is SVGEGT. This CDR3 spans 20 amino acids. CDR3 residues: CASSYSWGEQSGTRKNIQYF. CDR3 sequence (DNA): TGTGCCAGCAGTTACTCGTGGGGGGAGCAAAGCGGGACCAGAAAAAACATTCAGTACTTC.